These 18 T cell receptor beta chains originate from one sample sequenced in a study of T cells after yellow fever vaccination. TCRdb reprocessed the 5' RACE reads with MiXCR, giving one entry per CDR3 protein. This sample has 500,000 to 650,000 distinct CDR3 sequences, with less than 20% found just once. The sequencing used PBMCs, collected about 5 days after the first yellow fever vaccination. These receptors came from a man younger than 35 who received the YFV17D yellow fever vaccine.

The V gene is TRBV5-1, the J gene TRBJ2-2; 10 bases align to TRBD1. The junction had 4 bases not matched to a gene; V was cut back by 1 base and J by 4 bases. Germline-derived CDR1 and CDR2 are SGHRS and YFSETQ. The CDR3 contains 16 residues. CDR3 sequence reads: CASSLQGQGSTGELFF. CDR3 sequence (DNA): TGCGCCAGCAGCTTGCAGGGACAGGGGAGCACCGGGGAGCTGTTTTTT. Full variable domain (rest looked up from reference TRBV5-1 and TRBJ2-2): KAGVTQTPRYLIKTRGQQVTLSCSPISGHRSVSWYQQTPGQGLQFLFEYFSETQRNKGNFPGRFSGRQFSNSRSEMNVSTLELGDSALYLCASSLQGQGSTGELFFGEGSRLTVL.

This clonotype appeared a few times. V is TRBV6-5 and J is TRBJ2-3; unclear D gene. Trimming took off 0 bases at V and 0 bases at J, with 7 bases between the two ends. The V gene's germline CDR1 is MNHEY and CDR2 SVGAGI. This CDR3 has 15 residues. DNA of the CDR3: TGTGCCAGCAGTTACTCACGTTCTAGCACAGATACGCAGTATTTT. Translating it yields CASSYSRSSTDTQYF.

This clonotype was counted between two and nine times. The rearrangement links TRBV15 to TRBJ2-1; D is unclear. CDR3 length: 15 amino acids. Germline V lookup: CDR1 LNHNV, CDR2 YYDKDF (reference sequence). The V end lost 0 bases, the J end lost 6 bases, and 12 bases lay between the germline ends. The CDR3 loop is CATSRDPLGGNEQFF. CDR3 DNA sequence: TGTGCCACCAGCAGAGACCCACTCGGCGGCAATGAGCAGTTCTTC.

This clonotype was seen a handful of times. The CDR3: CASSLMSGEKLFF. For the CDR3, the DNA is TGTGCCAGCAGTTTAATGTCCGGGGAAAAACTGTTTTTT. V is TRBV12-3 or TRBV12-4 and J is TRBJ1-4, with no clear D. The CDR3 is 13 residues long. V lost 2 bases to trimming and J lost 8 bases, with 9 bases between them.

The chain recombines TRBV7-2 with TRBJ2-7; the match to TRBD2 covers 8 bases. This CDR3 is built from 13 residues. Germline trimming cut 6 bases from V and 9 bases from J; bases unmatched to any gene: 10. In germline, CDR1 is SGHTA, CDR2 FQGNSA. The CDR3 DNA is TGTGCCAGCAGTCCGAGCGGGGGTACTCGGCAGTACGTC. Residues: CASSPSGGTRQYV.

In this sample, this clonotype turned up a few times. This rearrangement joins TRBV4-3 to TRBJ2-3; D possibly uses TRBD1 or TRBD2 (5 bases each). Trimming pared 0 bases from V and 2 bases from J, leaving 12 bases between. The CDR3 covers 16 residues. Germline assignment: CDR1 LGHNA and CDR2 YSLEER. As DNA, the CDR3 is TGCGCCAGCAGCCAAGAAGGCCCGGGGCACACAGATACGCAGTATTTT. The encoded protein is CASSQEGPGHTDTQYF.

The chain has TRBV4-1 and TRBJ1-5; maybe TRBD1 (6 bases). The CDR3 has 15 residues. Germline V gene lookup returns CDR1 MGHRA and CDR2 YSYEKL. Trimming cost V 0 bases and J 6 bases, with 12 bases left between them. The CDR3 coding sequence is TGCGCCAGCAGCCAAGAATGGGCCAGGGGTCAGCCCCAGCATTTT. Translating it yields CASSQEWARGQPQHF.

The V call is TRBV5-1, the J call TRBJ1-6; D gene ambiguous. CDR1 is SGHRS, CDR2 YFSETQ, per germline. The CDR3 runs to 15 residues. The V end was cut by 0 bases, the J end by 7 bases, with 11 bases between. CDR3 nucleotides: TGCGCCAGCAGCTTGGGATTTGAGGGAAATTCACCCCTCCACTTT. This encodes CASSLGFEGNSPLHF.

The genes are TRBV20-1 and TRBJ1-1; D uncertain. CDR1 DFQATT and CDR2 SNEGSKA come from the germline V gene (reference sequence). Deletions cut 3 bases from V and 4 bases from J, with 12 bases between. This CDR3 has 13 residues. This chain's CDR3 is CSASGLQGTEAFF. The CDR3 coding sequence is TGCAGTGCTAGCGGCTTGCAAGGCACTGAAGCTTTCTTT.

CDR3 DNA sequence: TGTGCCAGCAGGGAGGCTGGACAGATCTATGGCTACACCTTC. The encoded protein is CASREAGQIYGYTF. This chain uses TRBV28 with TRBJ1-2, with TRBD1 as a possible D gene (6 bases). Germline CDR1 reads MDHEN; CDR2 reads SYDVKM. The germline V and J ends were trimmed by 6 bases and 4 bases, with 15 bases remaining between them. The CDR3 is 14 amino acids.

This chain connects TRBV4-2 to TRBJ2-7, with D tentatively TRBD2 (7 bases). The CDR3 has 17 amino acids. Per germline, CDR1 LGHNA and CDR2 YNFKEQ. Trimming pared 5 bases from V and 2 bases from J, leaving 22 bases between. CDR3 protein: CASSSQYGGLTPYEQYF. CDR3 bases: TGTGCCAGCAGCTCTCAATACGGGGGGCTTACCCCCTACGAGCAGTACTTC.

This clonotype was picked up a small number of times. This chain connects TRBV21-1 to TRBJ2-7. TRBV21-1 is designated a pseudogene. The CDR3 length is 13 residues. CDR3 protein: CASSPRGEREQYV. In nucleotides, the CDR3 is TGTGCCAGCAGCCCCCGAGGAGAGCGCGAGCAGTACGTC.

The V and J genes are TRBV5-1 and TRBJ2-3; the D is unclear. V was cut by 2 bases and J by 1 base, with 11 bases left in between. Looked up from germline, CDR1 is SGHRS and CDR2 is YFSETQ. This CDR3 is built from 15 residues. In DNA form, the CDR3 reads TGCGCCAGCAGCTTACAGTGGGTTGGCACAGATACGCAGTATTTT. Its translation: CASSLQWVGTDTQYF.

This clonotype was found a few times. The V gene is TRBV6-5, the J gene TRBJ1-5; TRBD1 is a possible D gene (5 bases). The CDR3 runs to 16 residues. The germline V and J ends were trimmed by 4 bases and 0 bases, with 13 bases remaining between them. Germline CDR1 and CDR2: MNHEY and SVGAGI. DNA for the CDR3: TGTGCCAGCAGTTCCCCCCTAGGGGATAGCAATCAGCCCCAGCATTTT. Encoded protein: CASSSPLGDSNQPQHF.

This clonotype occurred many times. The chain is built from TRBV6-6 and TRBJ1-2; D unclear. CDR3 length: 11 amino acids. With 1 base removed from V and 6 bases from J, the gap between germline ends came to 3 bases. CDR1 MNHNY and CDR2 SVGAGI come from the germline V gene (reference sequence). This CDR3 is CASSYWDGYTF. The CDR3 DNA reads TGTGCCAGCAGTTACTGGGATGGCTACACCTTC.

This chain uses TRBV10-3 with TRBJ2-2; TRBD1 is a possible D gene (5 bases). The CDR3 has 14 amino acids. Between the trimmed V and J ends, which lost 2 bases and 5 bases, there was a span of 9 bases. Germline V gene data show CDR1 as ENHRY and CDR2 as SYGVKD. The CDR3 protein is CAISEGAGTGELFF. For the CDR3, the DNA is TGTGCCATCAGTGAGGGGGCAGGAACCGGGGAGCTGTTTTTT.

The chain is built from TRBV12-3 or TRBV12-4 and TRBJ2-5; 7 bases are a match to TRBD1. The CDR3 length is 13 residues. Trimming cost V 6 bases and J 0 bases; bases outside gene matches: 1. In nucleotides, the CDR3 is TGTGCCAGCAGCGGACAGGACCAAGAGACCCAGTACTTC. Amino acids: CASSGQDQETQYF.

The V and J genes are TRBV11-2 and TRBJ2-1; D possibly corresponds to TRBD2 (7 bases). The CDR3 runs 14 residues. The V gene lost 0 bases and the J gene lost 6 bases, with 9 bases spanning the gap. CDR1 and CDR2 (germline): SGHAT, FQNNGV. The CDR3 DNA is TGTGCCAGCAGCTTAGATCGGGGGGCCAATGAGCAGTTCTTC. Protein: CASSLDRGANEQFF.